The sequence of this T cell receptor (beta chain) was determined in a study of T cell responses to AZD1222 COVID-19 vaccine. This CDR3 spans 11 amino acids. The V and J ends lost 4 bases and 5 bases respectively, with 5 bases between them. The assay was immunoSEQ multiplex PCR, and TCRdb's table has in-frame clones only and misses some. The data contain more than 150,000 clones, under 95% of them singletons. This clone was seen only once. V gene TRBV12-3 or TRBV12-4 combines with J gene TRBJ2-5, with D uncertain. This material consisted of peripheral blood, taken on day 0 of AZD1222 vaccination. This TCR came from an adult in good health. In DNA, the CDR3 is TGTGCCAGCAGTTATATGGAGACCCAGTACTTC. Translating gives CASSYMETQYF.